The next 21 T cell receptor beta chains were all read from a single sample in a study of T cell changes during pregnancy in multiple sclerosis. Some clones are missing from TCRdb's copy, which holds only in-frame ones; the method was immunoSEQ multiplex PCR. The sample contains approximately 100,000 clones, almost 95% of which appear only once. The sequenced sample was peripheral blood, obtained in the third trimester of pregnancy. The receptors come from a female donor with multiple sclerosis, enrolled in a pregnancy study.

In nucleotides, the CDR3 is TGTGCCAGCAGTGATGACTTTGGCCACACCGGGGAGCTGTTTTTT. Its protein is CASSDDFGHTGELFF. The chain has TRBV6-6 and TRBJ2-2; no firm D call. Germline CDR1 and CDR2: MNHNY and SVGAGI (reference sequence). Trimming removed 5 bases at V and 3 bases at J, with 13 bases between. The CDR3 length is 15 residues.

V and J are TRBV27 and TRBJ2-1; D is perhaps TRBD1 (5 bases). Germline lookup yields CDR1 MNHEY and CDR2 SMNVEV (reference sequence). This CDR3 is 16 amino acids long. V lost 3 bases, J lost 2 bases, and 14 bases lay in between. The CDR3 DNA sequence: TGTGCCAGCAGTTTTGCGGACACGGGCCCCTACAATGAGCAGTTCTTC. This codes for CASSFADTGPYNEQFF.

This chain connects TRBV6-1 to TRBJ2-5, with 7 bases that match TRBD2. This CDR3 region has 15 residues. Per germline, CDR1 MNHNS and CDR2 SASEGT. V trimming: 0 bases; J trimming: 0 bases; junction bases outside the gene matches: 1. CDR3 DNA: TGTGCCAGCAGTGAAGCGGGAGGGTACCAAGAGACCCAGTACTTC. This gives the protein CASSEAGGYQETQYF.

V is TRBV11-1 and J is TRBJ2-1, with 7 bases aligning to TRBD1. The germline V gene has CDR1 SGHAT and CDR2 FQDESV (reference sequence). CDR3 length: 14 amino acids. The junction had 5 bases not matched to a gene; V was cut back by 2 bases and J by 7 bases. The CDR3 reads CASSLPTQGNEQFF. The CDR3 DNA follows: TGTGCCAGCAGCTTACCGACACAGGGGAATGAGCAGTTCTTC. Complete variable domain (other parts from reference TRBV11-1 and TRBJ2-1): EAEVAQSPRYKITEKSQAVAFWCDPISGHATLYWYRQILGQGPELLVQFQDESVVDDSQLPKDRFSAERLKGVDSTLKIQPAELGDSAMYLCASSLPTQGNEQFFGPGTRLTVL.

This chain joins TRBV7-2 and TRBJ2-1; 10 bases map to TRBD2. This CDR3 is built from 19 residues. The germline V gene has CDR1 SGHTA and CDR2 FQGNSA. V shed 0 bases, J shed 0 bases, and the junction held 8 bases outside the gene matches. CDR3 protein: CASSLAIAGGISSYNEQFF. In DNA, the CDR3 is TGTGCCAGCAGCTTAGCAATAGCGGGAGGAATAAGCTCCTACAATGAGCAGTTCTTC.

The rearrangement uses TRBV25-1 and TRBJ1-1; possibly TRBD1 for D (6 bases). Germline values: CDR1 MGHDK, CDR2 SYGVNS. The CDR3 length is 12 residues. V was trimmed by 8 bases and J by 3 bases, leaving 10 bases between them. The CDR3 DNA sequence: TGTGCCAGCGGTCCAGGGGACACTGAAGCTTTCTTT. Its translation: CASGPGDTEAFF.

This clone was detected once. The rearrangement links TRBV5-1 to TRBJ1-2, with 8 bases matching TRBD1. V lost 0 bases, J lost 7 bases, and 8 bases stayed unmatched. The CDR3 is made up of 15 amino acids. Germline V gene lookup returns CDR1 SGHRS and CDR2 YFSETQ. The CDR3 nucleotides read TGCGCCAGCAGCTTGGATATCCAGGGGGCAGGTGGCTACACCTTC. Amino acid sequence: CASSLDIQGAGGYTF.

The CDR3 DNA reads TGTGCCAGCAGGTATGGGACTGTAGGCGAGCAGTACTTC. Residues: CASRYGTVGEQYF. V and J are TRBV5-6 and TRBJ2-7, with D perhaps TRBD2 (6 bases). Germline V lookup: CDR1 SGHDT, CDR2 YYEEEE. The CDR3 loop spans 13 amino acids. With 5 bases removed from V and 6 bases from J, the gap between germline ends came to 15 bases.

J is TRBJ2-7 and V is TRBV5-3, with D possibly matching TRBD2 (6 bases). TRBV5-3 is an ORF, with its function uncertain. The V end lost 4 bases, the J end lost 2 bases, and 16 bases lay between the germline ends. The CDR3 has 15 amino acids. The DNA for the CDR3 is TGTGCCAGAAGCCGGACGGGAGTCGGCACCTACGAGCAGTACTTC. It translates to CARSRTGVGTYEQYF.

This chain joins TRBV30 and TRBJ1-2; 8 nucleotides agree with TRBD1. The CDR3 is 11 residues long. In germline, CDR1 is GTSNPN, CDR2 SVGIG (reference sequence). V dropped 7 bases and J dropped 8; count of bases not matched to a gene: 6. The CDR3 DNA reads as TGTGCCTTTGACAGGGGTTACGGCTACACCTTC. It encodes CAFDRGYGYTF.

The chain uses TRBV30 and TRBJ2-6; TRBD1 is a possible D gene (6 bases). The CDR3 sequence is 16 residues long. V was trimmed by 3 bases and J by 4 bases, leaving 16 bases between them. The germline CDR1 and CDR2 sequences are GTSNPN and SVGIG (reference sequence). The CDR3 protein is CAWSPLQGWGANVLTF. The CDR3 DNA is TGTGCCTGGAGCCCTTTACAGGGCTGGGGGGCCAACGTCCTGACTTTC.

The chain carries TRBV5-1 and TRBJ2-1; D not resolved. Germline CDR1 reads SGHRS; CDR2 reads YFSETQ. This CDR3 has 11 residues. V dropped 1 base and J dropped 12 bases, with 8 bases sitting between them. The CDR3 DNA reads TGCGCCAGCAGCTTGAGAGCTGCGCAGTTCTTC. It translates to CASSLRAAQFF.

V gene TRBV18 combines with J gene TRBJ2-7, with a tentative D call TRBD1 (6 bases). V was clipped by 2 bases and J by 6 bases, with 11 bases between them. CDR3 length: 13 residues. Germline V gene sequence: CDR1 KGHSH, CDR2 LQKENI. In DNA form, the CDR3 reads TGTGCCAGCTCACCAAGCAGGGGCTCCGAGCAGTACTTC. This codes for CASSPSRGSEQYF.

V usage is TRBV2 and J usage is TRBJ2-1; TRBD1 is a possible D gene (5 bases). Germline V gene data show CDR1 as SNHLY and CDR2 as FYNNEI. V was trimmed by 3 bases and J by 4 bases, leaving 10 bases between them. This CDR3 spans 14 amino acids. This CDR3 reads CASSEEGVYNEQFF. The CDR3 coding sequence is TGTGCCAGCAGTGAGGAAGGGGTTTACAATGAGCAGTTCTTC.

The V call is TRBV5-1, the J call TRBJ2-2; D unclear. V was shortened by 7 bases and J by 0 bases, with 10 bases between the two germline ends. The germline gives CDR1 SGHRS, CDR2 YFSETQ. This CDR3 contains 14 residues. CDR3 in amino acids: CASGAIPNTGELFF. CDR3 nucleotides: TGCGCCAGCGGAGCAATCCCGAACACCGGGGAGCTGTTTTTT.

The chain links TRBV7-9 to TRBJ2-3; D uncertain. The germline gives CDR1 SEHNR, CDR2 FQNEAQ (reference sequence). With 2 bases removed from V and 0 bases from J, the gap between germline ends came to 9 bases. This CDR3 is built from 15 residues. The CDR3 region has the DNA TGTGCCAGCAGCTTAACAGAGTTAAGCACAGATACGCAGTATTTT. Amino acids: CASSLTELSTDTQYF.

The chain combines TRBV28 with TRBJ1-5; TRBD1 agrees at 8 bases. Germline lookup yields CDR1 MDHEN and CDR2 SYDVKM. The CDR3 length is 14 residues. V shed 6 bases and J 3 bases; nucleotides not matched to a gene: 4. The CDR3: CASSQGAINQPQHF. The CDR3 nucleotides read TGTGCCAGCAGCCAGGGGGCTATCAATCAGCCCCAGCATTTT.

The rearrangement uses TRBV4-3 and TRBJ2-1, with D maybe TRBD2 (5 bases). The germline V and J ends were trimmed by 4 bases and 1 base, with 11 bases remaining between them. The CDR3 covers 15 residues. The germline V gene encodes CDR1 LGHNA and CDR2 YSLEER. The CDR3 region is CASSLRGGSYNEQFF. CDR3 DNA sequence: TGCGCCAGCAGCCTGCGAGGAGGATCCTACAATGAGCAGTTCTTC.

This clone turned up a few times. The gene calls are TRBV29-1 and TRBJ1-1; weak D call: TRBD1 (6 bases). The CDR3 runs 11 residues. V lost 7 bases, J lost 6 bases, and 12 bases lay in between. Germline CDR1 is SQVTM and CDR2 is ANQGSEA. CDR3 residues: CSGQTGPEAFF. DNA for the CDR3: TGCAGCGGGCAAACAGGGCCTGAAGCTTTCTTT.

The chain links TRBV5-4 to TRBJ1-4; 7 nucleotides agree with TRBD1. J lost 8 bases, V lost 1 base, and 8 bases had no gene match. The germline gives CDR1 SGHNT, CDR2 YYREEE (reference sequence). CDR3 length: 15 amino acids. CDR3 nucleotides: TGTGCCAGCAGCTTGTTAGGGGGCGCCGGGGAAAAACTGTTTTTT. Its translation: CASSLLGGAGEKLFF.

The DNA for the CDR3 is TGTGCCAGCACCCAGAGAGGCGGGAGATCGGGCGAGCAGTACTTC. This encodes CASTQRGGRSGEQYF. The chain carries TRBV7-2 and TRBJ2-7; 7 nucleotides agree with TRBD2. J gave up 6 bases and V 7 bases, and 15 bases lay outside the gene matches. The length of the CDR3 is 15 residues. Germline loops: CDR1 SGHTA, CDR2 FQGNSA.